This T cell receptor (beta chain) was found in a study of beta chain features in type 1 diabetes. There are a few counts of this clone. Its matching antigen is unknown. The investigators reverse transcribed all of the isolated RNA, so they sequenced expressed TCRB transcripts. Only in-frame clones appear in the TCRdb table, and some are missing; sequencing was by immunoSEQ multiplex PCR. In the table there are about 290,000 clones, approximately 8.1% of which are singletons. The V end was cut by 1 base, the J end by 10 bases, with 11 bases between. The CDR3 contains 13 residues. Germline assignment: CDR1 SEHNR and CDR2 FQNEAQ (reference sequence). Purity (above 95%) was reached by all sorted populations. Regarding the study as a whole: Sequencing the cDNA could make cells with high TCR expression show up more than they should. Shorter templates might be favored by PCR, and equally so in patients and in controls.

Specimen: central memory CD4+ T cells from blood. This TCR was sampled from a young woman in good health. This chain links TRBV7-9 with TRBJ1-5; D uncertain. The CDR3 loop reads CASSLDPASPQHF. As DNA, the CDR3 is TGTGCCAGCAGCTTAGACCCGGCCTCCCCCCAGCATTTT.